This TCR beta chain was identified during a study of cytomegalovirus exposure and HLA in healthy donors. Study results and limitations: Overall, around 150 TCR beta chains were annotated as cytomegalovirus-associated.

Repertoires were generated with immunoSEQ multiplex PCR, while TCRdb's copy carries only in-frame clones and drops some. The profile covers 100,000 to 150,000 clones, with roughly 90% appearing a single time and 2% to 2.5% taken by the ten largest. V lost 5 bases, J lost 1 base, and 2 bases stayed unmatched. Germline V gives CDR1 LNHNV, CDR2 YYDKDF (reference sequence). The CDR3 contains 16 residues. Regarding this clone: Its target is unknown.

V and J are TRBV15 and TRBJ2-2; TRBD2 aligns across 12 bases. Sequencing was carried out using PBMCs. This TCR was recovered from a woman aged 18-29 years in good health and CMV-seronegative. CDR3 loop: CATSPTSGRNTGELFF. DNA for the CDR3: TGTGCCACCAGCCCGACTAGCGGGAGGAACACCGGGGAGCTGTTTTTT.